Below, 19 T cell receptor beta chains from the same sample are listed, as sequenced in a study of shared clonotypes between healthy human individuals. Repertoires were generated with immunoSEQ multiplex PCR, while TCRdb's copy carries only in-frame clones and drops some. The table records some 480,000 clones, around 80% of them present only once. Sequencing was carried out using PBMCs. The receptors come from a woman between 35 and 50 years old in good health. Some clones in this sample may be carry-over from other donors' samples.

The V gene is TRBV6-1, the J gene TRBJ2-3; 16 bases are a match to TRBD2. The CDR3 covers 15 residues. The germline V gene has CDR1 MNHNS and CDR2 SASEGT. Trimming removed 6 bases from V and 6 bases from J; junction bases left unmatched: 3. The CDR3 bases are TGTGCCAGCAGGGGGGGACTAGCGGGAGGGGATACGCAGTATTTT. As protein: CASRGGLAGGDTQYF.

The V and J genes are TRBV6-4 and TRBJ2-1; TRBD1 matches at 7 bases. The CDR3 extends over 15 amino acids. Per germline, CDR1 MRHNA and CDR2 SNTAGT. With 2 bases clipped from V and 8 bases from J, the junction kept 9 bases outside the gene matches. The CDR3 reads CASSDRDRAVDEQFF. For the CDR3, the DNA is TGTGCCAGCAGTGACAGAGACAGGGCAGTCGATGAGCAGTTCTTC.

The chain recombines TRBV2 with TRBJ2-7; D could derive from TRBD1 or TRBD2 (6 bases each). CDR1 and CDR2 from the germline V gene are SNHLY and FYNNEI. V lost 7 bases, J lost 5 bases, and 18 bases lay in between. CDR3 length equals 14 residues. The chain's CDR3 is CASNKFGGQDEQYF. CDR3 coding DNA: TGTGCCAGCAACAAATTTGGGGGGCAGGACGAGCAGTACTTC.

This chain uses TRBV4-1 with TRBJ2-5; 9 bases line up with TRBD2. Germline lookup yields CDR1 MGHRA and CDR2 YSYEKL. The CDR3 sequence is 13 residues long. Losses at the gene ends were 8 bases for V and 4 bases for J; bases not matched to a gene: 5. The CDR3: CASSVLAGETQYF. CDR3 nucleotides: TGCGCCAGCTCCGTACTAGCGGGAGAGACCCAGTACTTC.

This clone was seen just once. The V call is TRBV4-2, the J call TRBJ2-2; the match to TRBD2 covers 9 bases. The CDR3 loop spans 17 amino acids. Germline CDR1 is LGHNA and CDR2 is YNFKEQ. J lost 7 bases, V lost 0 bases, and 9 bases had no gene match. CDR3 sequence reads: CASSQDQAGGPGGELFF. The DNA of the CDR3 is TGTGCCAGCAGCCAAGATCAGGCGGGAGGGCCCGGCGGGGAGCTGTTTTTT.

The chain joins TRBV14 to TRBJ2-1; 9 bases agree with TRBD2. Trimming at V came to 1 base and at J to 0 bases, leaving 16 bases not matched to a gene. Looked up from germline, CDR1 is SGHDN and CDR2 is FVKESK. The CDR3 runs 21 residues. The CDR3 coding sequence is TGTGCCAGCAGCCAAGGACTACAGGGAGGACTAGCGCCAAGCTCCTACAATGAGCAGTTCTTC. It yields the protein CASSQGLQGGLAPSSYNEQFF.

This clone showed up just once. J is TRBJ2-5 and V is TRBV4-2, with TRBD2 matching over 12 bases. V gave up 3 bases and J gave up 5 bases; unmatched junction bases: 7. Germline CDR1 is LGHNA and CDR2 is YNFKEQ. The CDR3 consists of 16 residues. CDR3 residues: CASSQPLLAGGETQYF. CDR3 nucleotide sequence: TGTGCCAGCAGCCAGCCCTTACTAGCGGGAGGTGAGACCCAGTACTTC.

The gene calls are TRBV7-2 and TRBJ2-7; a possible D gene is TRBD2 (6 bases). Germline V gene sequence: CDR1 SGHTA, CDR2 FQGNSA. The length of the CDR3 is 13 residues. The V and J ends lost 5 bases and 1 base respectively, with 9 bases between them. The CDR3 DNA follows: TGTGCCAGCAGCCTGACTAGTTCCTACGAGCAGTACTTC. It specifies CASSLTSSYEQYF. Drawing the rest from reference TRBV7-2 and TRBJ2-7, the complete variable domain is GAGVSQSPSNKVTEKGKDVELRCDPISGHTALYWYRQSLGQGLEFLIYFQGNSAPDKSGLPSDRFSAERTGGSVSTLTIQRTQQEDSAVYLCASSLTSSYEQYFGPGTRLTVT.

This clone is a singleton in its sample. The rearrangement links TRBV7-2 to TRBJ2-5, with D possibly TRBD1 on 6 matching bases. The germline CDR1 and CDR2 sequences are SGHTA and FQGNSA. CDR3 length: 15 amino acids. V was clipped by 6 bases and J by 0 bases, with 14 bases between them. DNA of the CDR3: TGTGCCAGCAGTTCCCTGAGGGGGTACCAAGAGACCCAGTACTTC. Protein: CASSSLRGYQETQYF.

The chain couples TRBV5-1 to TRBJ2-2, with TRBD1 matching over 8 bases. Germline loops: CDR1 SGHRS, CDR2 YFSETQ. The CDR3 consists of 16 residues. V was clipped by 1 base and J by 7 bases; unmatched bases: 9. Written as DNA, the CDR3 is TGCGCCAGCAGCTTGTCGTCCGCGGGGACAGGCGGGGAGCTGTTTTTT. Amino acids: CASSLSSAGTGGELFF.

V is TRBV11-2 and J is TRBJ2-1; tentative D call: TRBD2 (6 bases). V was pared by 5 bases and J by 4 bases, with 12 bases between. The germline V gene encodes CDR1 SGHAT and CDR2 FQNNGV. There are 14 residues in the CDR3. This CDR3 is CASSPGTLYNEQFF. The CDR3, as DNA: TGTGCCAGCAGCCCCGGGACTCTTTACAATGAGCAGTTCTTC.

The V and J genes are TRBV28 and TRBJ2-3; 12 bases are shared with TRBD2. The CDR3 has 16 amino acids. Germline assignment: CDR1 MDHEN and CDR2 SYDVKM. V lost 6 bases and J lost 4; bases outside the gene matches: 8. In DNA, the CDR3 is TGTGCCAGCAGCCCTCTAGCGGGAGGGCCCGCAGATACGCAGTATTTT. This sequence encodes CASSPLAGGPADTQYF.

The V gene is TRBV10-2, the J gene TRBJ2-5, with D perhaps TRBD2 (5 bases). Germline V gene lookup returns CDR1 WSHSY and CDR2 SAAADI. The germline V and J ends were trimmed by 3 bases and 1 base, with 12 bases remaining between them. The CDR3 is 15 amino acids. This chain's CDR3 is CASSDWEKGQETQYF. CDR3 in DNA: TGCGCCAGCAGTGACTGGGAGAAAGGCCAAGAGACCCAGTACTTC.

The V gene is TRBV5-4, the J gene TRBJ2-5; 10 nucleotides agree with TRBD1. Germline CDR1 SGHNT, CDR2 YYREEE (reference sequence). V shed 0 bases and J 5 bases; nucleotides not matched to a gene: 4. The CDR3 covers 15 residues. The CDR3 DNA sequence: TGTGCCAGCAGCTTGGGGGGACAGGGGCGGGAGACCCAGTACTTC. The encoded protein is CASSLGGQGRETQYF.

The chain carries TRBV4-2 and TRBJ2-5; D is possibly TRBD2 (6 bases). Looked up from germline, CDR1 is LGHNA and CDR2 is YNFKEQ. V dropped 0 bases and J dropped 7 bases, with 21 bases sitting between them. This CDR3 comprises 17 residues. The CDR3 nucleotides read TGTGCCAGCAGCCAAGATGACTTTAGCGGTGGATGGGGGACCCAGTACTTC. Amino acid sequence: CASSQDDFSGGWGTQYF.

The chain is built from TRBV5-1 and TRBJ1-2, with no clear D. This CDR3 spans 13 amino acids. V was cut by 3 bases and J by 4 bases, with 10 bases left in between. The germline CDR1 and CDR2 sequences are SGHRS and YFSETQ. The chain's CDR3 is CASSSDPGYGYTF. The CDR3 nucleotides are TGCGCCAGCAGCTCGGACCCGGGCTATGGCTACACCTTC.

V usage is TRBV7-2 and J usage is TRBJ1-1, with D unclear. This CDR3 has 13 amino acids. V was trimmed by 6 bases and J by 1 base, leaving 9 bases between them. Per germline, CDR1 SGHTA and CDR2 FQGNSA. CDR3 loop: CASRSGQNTEAFF. In DNA, the CDR3 is TGTGCCAGCAGGTCAGGTCAGAACACTGAAGCTTTCTTT. The whole variable domain, filled in from reference TRBV7-2 and TRBJ1-1, reads GAGVSQSPSNKVTEKGKDVELRCDPISGHTALYWYRQSLGQGLEFLIYFQGNSAPDKSGLPSDRFSAERTGGSVSTLTIQRTQQEDSAVYLCASRSGQNTEAFFGQGTRLTVV.

Turning to this clone: The same CDR3 arises from other DNA sequences in this sample as well. The V gene is TRBV18, the J gene TRBJ1-5, with unresolved D. The CDR3 runs to 13 residues. Germline V gives CDR1 KGHSH, CDR2 LQKENI. Trimming removed 3 bases from V and 0 bases from J, with 3 bases in between. DNA of the CDR3: TGTGCCAGCTCACCTGGTAGCAATCAGCCCCAGCATTTT. It yields the protein CASSPGSNQPQHF.

The chain recombines TRBV9 with TRBJ2-1; 9 nucleotides agree with TRBD1. The CDR3 is 19 residues long. The trim removed 4 bases at V and 5 bases at J, leaving 19 bases unmatched. CDR1 is SGDLS and CDR2 is YYNGEE in the germline V gene. The CDR3 reads CASSSDRGIGQATDNEQFF. The CDR3 nucleotides read TGTGCCAGCAGCTCCGACAGGGGGATTGGTCAGGCGACGGACAATGAGCAGTTCTTC.